The 23 T cell receptor beta chains given below trace back to one sample, sequenced in a study of Tregs in tolerant kidney transplant recipients. Produced via immunoSEQ multiplex PCR; TCRdb's table is partial and in-frame only. Of tens of thousands of clones in the sample, approximately 88% were seen once. The sequencing used CD4+ T cells from blood, collected before the transplant. The receptor source for this set is a human donor who received a combined kidney and bone marrow transplant.

The chain joins TRBV25-1 to TRBJ2-7; TRBD2 aligns across 9 bases. This CDR3 contains 15 residues. The germline V gene has CDR1 MGHDK and CDR2 SYGVNS. The ends lost 3 bases at V and 9 bases at J; junction bases unmatched: 12. The CDR3 here is CASSDLWREGLGQYF. The CDR3 DNA reads TGTGCCAGCAGTGATTTGTGGCGGGAGGGCCTAGGGCAGTACTTC.

This chain links TRBV25-1 with TRBJ2-7; no firm D call. The CDR3 sequence is 15 residues long. CDR1 is MGHDK, CDR2 SYGVNS, per germline. The V end lost 3 bases, the J end lost 0 bases, and 12 bases lay between the germline ends. CDR3 coding DNA: TGTGCCAGCAGTGACCTTACGGAGACCTCCTACGAGCAGTACTTC. Amino acids: CASSDLTETSYEQYF.

The chain carries TRBV2 and TRBJ1-5, with 7 bases identical to TRBD1. V dropped 2 bases and J dropped 11; count of bases not matched to a gene: 9. The germline V gene has CDR1 SNHLY and CDR2 FYNNEI. There are 14 residues in the CDR3. The CDR3, as DNA: TGTGCCAGCAGTGAAAGAGGGACAGAGGAGACCCAGCATTTT. This sequence encodes CASSERGTEETQHF.

The chain employs TRBV28 and TRBJ2-7, with D maybe TRBD1 (6 bases). With 10 bases removed from V and 0 bases from J, the gap between germline ends came to 10 bases. Per the germline V gene, CDR1 is MDHEN and CDR2 is SYDVKM. The CDR3 has 12 amino acids. The CDR3: CATTGSSYEQYF. CDR3 in DNA: TGTGCCACCACAGGGTCCTCCTACGAGCAGTACTTC.

V and J are TRBV7-3 and TRBJ2-2, with 9 bases identical to TRBD2. Unmatched junction bases numbered 8, after V lost 5 bases and J lost 1 base. This CDR3 comprises 17 residues. Germline CDR1 SGHTA, CDR2 FQGTGA. DNA for the CDR3: TGTGCCAGCAGCCCTACTCTAGCGGGATTGAACACCGGGGAGCTGTTTTTT. Translated: CASSPTLAGLNTGELFF.

This chain joins TRBV27 and TRBJ1-5; 7 positions agree with TRBD1. From germline, CDR1 is MNHEY and CDR2 SMNVEV (reference sequence). This CDR3 comprises 17 residues. With 5 bases clipped from V and 4 bases from J, the junction kept 14 bases outside the gene matches. The CDR3: CASSLLPAGGGNQPQHF. The CDR3 coding sequence is TGTGCCAGCAGTCTTCTGCCAGCAGGGGGTGGGAATCAGCCCCAGCATTTT.

The chain carries TRBV4-2 and TRBJ2-7, with D possibly matching TRBD2 (5 bases). With 2 bases removed from V and 8 bases from J, the gap between germline ends came to 10 bases. The germline CDR1 and CDR2 sequences are LGHNA and YNFKEQ. The CDR3 is 12 amino acids. CDR3 amino acids: CASSQSGGQQYF. The CDR3 DNA is TGTGCCAGCAGCCAATCTGGCGGGCAGCAGTACTTC.

The chain carries TRBV4-1 and TRBJ2-1; 10 bases agree with TRBD2. J gave up 2 bases and V 2 bases, and 6 bases lay outside the gene matches. This CDR3 spans 17 amino acids. CDR1 and CDR2 (germline): MGHRA, YSYEKL. CDR3 residues: CASSQPLAGVPYNEQFF. In DNA, the CDR3 is TGCGCCAGCAGCCAACCCCTAGCGGGAGTCCCCTACAATGAGCAGTTCTTC.

The rearrangement uses TRBV29-1 and TRBJ2-7; 13 bases agree with TRBD2. The CDR3 loop spans 17 amino acids. Germline V gene lookup returns CDR1 SQVTM and CDR2 ANQGSEA. Losses at the gene ends were 4 bases for V and 1 base for J; bases not matched to a gene: 10. CDR3 in DNA: TGCAGCGTTGGGACTAGCGGGAGCTGGGAGGTTTCCTACGAGCAGTACTTC. It encodes CSVGTSGSWEVSYEQYF.

The V call is TRBV5-1, the J call TRBJ1-1, with D perhaps matching TRBD1 (5 bases). With 4 bases removed from V and 2 bases from J, the gap between germline ends came to 12 bases. Germline V gene lookup returns CDR1 SGHRS and CDR2 YFSETQ. This CDR3 region has 14 residues. CDR3 sequence: CASSRKGENTEAFF. The CDR3 bases are TGCGCCAGCAGCAGGAAAGGGGAAAACACTGAAGCTTTCTTT.

For the CDR3, the DNA is TGTGCCAGCAGCTTAGTCTCAGGGTACACTGAAGCTTTCTTT. Translated, it gives CASSLVSGYTEAFF. The V call is TRBV7-2, the J call TRBJ1-1, with a weak D call TRBD1 (5 bases). Trimming left V 1 base short and J 3 bases short, with 9 bases between. Germline V CDR1 and CDR2: SGHTA, FQGNSA. The CDR3 consists of 14 residues.

The V gene is TRBV27, the J gene TRBJ2-1; weak D call: TRBD2 (7 bases). Trimming pared 5 bases from V and 7 bases from J, leaving 18 bases between. This CDR3 is 15 amino acids long. CDR1 MNHEY and CDR2 SMNVEV come from the germline V gene (reference sequence). In nucleotides, the CDR3 is TGTGCCAGCAGTCCCACGGGGGGCGCGGGGAATGAGCAGTTCTTC. Encoded protein: CASSPTGGAGNEQFF.

The V gene is TRBV7-9, the J gene TRBJ2-5; 8 bases fit TRBD2. There are 15 residues in the CDR3. Germline CDR1 SEHNR, CDR2 FQNEAQ (reference sequence). With 1 base clipped from V and 2 bases from J, the junction kept 3 bases outside the gene matches. The CDR3 region has the DNA TGTGCCAGCAGCTTAGGACTAGCGCCACAAGAGACCCAGTACTTC. Translated, it gives CASSLGLAPQETQYF.

Concerning this clone itself: A junction end diverges from the germline sequence, so it may reflect a read error. The chain recombines TRBV7-7 with TRBJ1-1; 7 nucleotides match TRBD1. CDR1 is SSHAT, CDR2 FNYEAQ, per germline (reference sequence). This CDR3 has 13 residues. The CDR3 sequence: CASSPLTGTEAFF. The DNA for the CDR3 is TGTGCTAGCAGCCCTCTGACAGGGACTGAAGCTTTCTTT.

This clone was seen more than once but under ten times. The chain couples TRBV6-1 to TRBJ2-3, with no clear D. The CDR3 consists of 12 residues. Germline V CDR1 and CDR2: MNHNS, SASEGT. Trimming took off 5 bases at V and 5 bases at J, with 8 bases between the two ends. The CDR3: CASSSAVDTQYF. The CDR3 DNA reads TGTGCCAGCAGTTCCGCGGTAGATACGCAGTATTTT.

The chain combines TRBV30 with TRBJ1-5; 10 bases fit TRBD1. CDR1 and CDR2 (germline): GTSNPN, SVGIG (reference sequence). The CDR3 extends over 17 amino acids. The V and J ends lost 2 bases and 7 bases, in that order; junction bases with no gene match: 14. The CDR3 sequence is CAWSPPPGQGRGQPQHF. CDR3 coding DNA: TGTGCCTGGAGTCCCCCGCCGGGACAGGGGCGCGGGCAGCCCCAGCATTTT.

The chain couples TRBV5-1 to TRBJ2-7, with 9 bases identical to TRBD2. The CDR3 consists of 15 residues. Germline trimming cut 3 bases from V and 2 bases from J; bases unmatched to any gene: 6. The germline V gene encodes CDR1 SGHRS and CDR2 YFSETQ. For the CDR3, the DNA is TGCGCCAGCAGCTCCTTAGCGGGAGCAACCTACGAGCAGTACTTC. It is translated as CASSSLAGATYEQYF.

The chain carries TRBV7-6 and TRBJ2-1; D call uncertain. V shed 2 bases and J shed 6 bases, with 11 bases lying between them. The CDR3 consists of 14 residues. CDR1 is SGHVS and CDR2 is FNYEAQ in the germline V gene. The CDR3 DNA sequence: TGTGCCAGCAGCTTAACGCAACCCGGCAATGAGCAGTTCTTC. It codes for CASSLTQPGNEQFF.

V usage is TRBV5-1 and J usage is TRBJ2-7, with 10 nucleotides matching TRBD1. Germline loops: CDR1 SGHRS, CDR2 YFSETQ. J gave up 1 base and V 6 bases, and 4 bases lay outside the gene matches. This CDR3 is 14 amino acids long. Written as DNA, the CDR3 is TGCGCCAGCATTGGACAGGGGGGTTCCTACGAGCAGTACTTC. Amino acids: CASIGQGGSYEQYF.

V usage is TRBV4-1 and J usage is TRBJ1-2; D is perhaps TRBD1 (5 bases). V lost 2 bases to trimming and J lost 4 bases, with 17 bases between them. Germline loops: CDR1 MGHRA, CDR2 YSYEKL. CDR3 size: 16 residues. In nucleotides, the CDR3 is TGCGCCAGCAGCCAAAAAGGGGCTGGAGGGGCCTATGGCTACACCTTC. Its translation: CASSQKGAGGAYGYTF.

V and J are TRBV6-1 and TRBJ1-2; the D is unclear. Germline V lookup: CDR1 MNHNS, CDR2 SASEGT. V shed 4 bases and J shed 4 bases, with 10 bases lying between them. This CDR3 is built from 13 residues. The CDR3 region has the DNA TGTGCCAGCAGTGTAGAGGCCGCCTATGGCTACACCTTC. This gives the protein CASSVEAAYGYTF.

This clone was counted many times. The chain joins TRBV10-1 to TRBJ2-7; weak D call: TRBD1 (6 bases). The CDR3 is 16 residues long. Germline CDR1 WNHNN, CDR2 SYGVQD (reference sequence). The V end was cut by 6 bases, the J end by 7 bases, with 25 bases between. CDR3 nucleotide sequence: TGCGCCAGCAGGGTGCGGGCAGGGGACCTGTCTGGGGAGCAGTACTTC. Its protein is CASRVRAGDLSGEQYF.

CDR3 in DNA: TGTGCCAGCAGCCAAGAGCAGGGGCACACCGGGGAGCTGTTTTTT. This encodes CASSQEQGHTGELFF. The chain couples TRBV4-2 to TRBJ2-2; D might be TRBD1 (6 bases). The CDR3 spans 15 residues. Germline values: CDR1 LGHNA, CDR2 YNFKEQ. V was cut by 0 bases and J by 3 bases, with 8 bases left in between.